Presented here are 12 T cell receptor beta chains from one specimen sequenced in a study of CD8+CD57+ T cells in acquired aplastic anemia. Genomic DNA acted as the template from which TCR beta VDJ combination and CDR3 sequence profiling were carried out. TCRdb re-called the reads through MiXCR, storing one row per CDR3 protein. The repertoire consists of 250,000 to 300,000 distinct CDR3 sequences, with approximately 57% occurring once and the leading ten covering 8%. The sample consisted of sorted CD4+, CD8+, or CD8+CD57+ T cells (not recorded which) from PBMCs. The receptors were gathered from a human donor with severe aplastic anemia or a healthy control (not recorded which).

This clonotype was recorded many times. CDR3 amino acids: CAWSDGRVESPLHF. The DNA for the CDR3 is TGTGCCTGGAGTGATGGCAGGGTTGAATCACCCCTCCACTTT. The chain has TRBV30 and TRBJ1-6; D is perhaps TRBD1 (5 bases). V was shortened by 1 base and J by 10 bases, with 14 bases between the two germline ends. Germline assignment: CDR1 GTSNPN and CDR2 SVGIG (reference sequence). The CDR3 is 14 amino acids.

The chain recombines TRBV5-5 with TRBJ2-7, with 7 positions matching TRBD1. Trimming cost V 4 bases and J 1 base; bases outside gene matches: 5. Germline CDR1 SGHKS, CDR2 YYEKEE (reference sequence). The CDR3 has 14 amino acids. CDR3: CASSTPTGSYEQYF. Here the CDR3 DNA reads TGTGCCAGCAGCACCCCGACAGGGTCCTACGAGCAGTACTTC.

This rearrangement joins TRBV7-6 to TRBJ2-5; D is uncertain. The CDR3 contains 13 residues. CDR1 is SGHVS and CDR2 is FNYEAQ in the germline V gene. Trimming cost V 1 base and J 5 bases, with 8 bases left between them. CDR3 nucleotides: TGTGCCAGCAGCTTAGATCCCGCGGAGACCCAGTACTTC. Amino acid sequence: CASSLDPAETQYF.

J is TRBJ2-3 and V is TRBV24-1; 7 bases agree with TRBD1. This CDR3 spans 15 amino acids. V gave up 4 bases and J gave up 6 bases; unmatched junction bases: 9. Per germline, CDR1 KGHDR and CDR2 SFDVKD. In nucleotides, the CDR3 is TGTGCCACCAGTGACACCGAACAGGGGTACGATACGCAGTATTTT. Translated: CATSDTEQGYDTQYF.

This clonotype was observed many times. This chain connects TRBV5-6 to TRBJ2-7; a weak D match, TRBD2 (6 bases). Between the trimmed V and J ends, which lost 1 base and 7 bases, there was a span of 9 bases. CDR3 size: 12 residues. CDR1 is SGHDT, CDR2 YYEEEE, per germline. CDR3 nucleotides: TGTGCCAGCAGCTTGACTGGGGGGGAGCAGTACTTC. Residues: CASSLTGGEQYF. Together with reference TRBV5-6 and TRBJ2-7, the CDR3 gives the full variable domain: DAGVTQSPTHLIKTRGQQVTLRCSPKSGHDTVSWYQQALGQGPQFIFQYYEEEERQRGNFPDRFSGHQFPNYSSELNVNALLLGDSALYLCASSLTGGEQYFGPGTRLTVT.

The gene calls are TRBV19 and TRBJ2-5; D might be TRBD1 or TRBD2, each matching 5 bases. With 5 bases removed from V and 5 bases from J, the gap between germline ends came to 6 bases. Germline assignment: CDR1 LNHDA and CDR2 SQIVND (reference sequence). The CDR3 sequence is 11 residues long. The CDR3 is CASSWGETQYF. The CDR3 DNA is TGTGCCAGTAGTTGGGGGGAGACCCAGTACTTC.

The CDR3, as DNA: TGTGCCAGCAGTCAAATTAGCGGGGGGGGTCAAGAGACCCAGTACTTC. The encoded protein is CASSQISGGGQETQYF. This chain links TRBV3-1 with TRBJ2-5, with 11 bases lining up with TRBD2. The CDR3 loop spans 16 amino acids. Trimming removed 6 bases from V and 2 bases from J; junction bases left unmatched: 8. Germline loops: CDR1 LGHDT, CDR2 YNNKEL (reference sequence).

The chain is built from TRBV20-1 and TRBJ2-5; D unresolved. The V and J ends lost 0 bases and 2 bases respectively, with 13 bases between them. The CDR3 contains 15 residues. Germline-derived CDR1 and CDR2 are DFQATT and SNEGSKA (reference sequence). The DNA of the CDR3 is TGCAGTGCTAGAGATATCACGAAAAGACAAGAGACCCAGTACTTC. Translated, it gives CSARDITKRQETQYF.

V usage is TRBV5-6 and J usage is TRBJ2-6; D not certain. CDR3 length: 14 residues. Per germline, CDR1 SGHDT and CDR2 YYEEEE. With 4 bases removed from V and 0 bases from J, the gap between germline ends came to 5 bases. This CDR3 is CASSPNSGANVLTF. As DNA, the CDR3 is TGTGCCAGCAGCCCTAACTCTGGGGCCAACGTCCTGACTTTC.

This chain joins TRBV19 and TRBJ1-6; 7 bases are a match to TRBD1. This CDR3 is built from 14 residues. The ends lost 9 bases at V and 12 bases at J; junction bases unmatched: 14. The germline CDR1 and CDR2 sequences are LNHDA and SQIVND (reference sequence). The CDR3 sequence: CASTGTEDARPLHF. In DNA, the CDR3 is TGTGCCAGCACCGGGACAGAGGACGCCCGACCCCTCCACTTT.

The J gene is TRBJ2-5, the V gene TRBV2; D gene uncertain. Germline lookup yields CDR1 SNHLY and CDR2 FYNNEI. V lost 3 bases, J lost 3 bases, and 11 bases lay in between. The CDR3 has 14 amino acids. Written as DNA, the CDR3 is TGTGCCAGCAGTGACGGCAGAAAAAAAGAGACCCAGTACTTC. Its protein is CASSDGRKKETQYF. The full variable domain, with the rest looked up from reference TRBV2 and TRBJ2-5, is EPEVTQTPSHQVTQMGQEVILRCVPISNHLYFYWYRQILGQKVEFLVSFYNNEISEKSEIFDDQFSVERPDGSNFTLKIRSTKLEDSAMYFCASSDGRKKETQYFGPGTRLLVL.

Only a few counts were recorded for this clonotype. J is TRBJ2-7 and V is TRBV7-9; D gene unclear. CDR1 and CDR2 from the germline V gene are SEHNR and FQNEAQ (reference sequence). The V and J ends lost 2 bases and 7 bases respectively, with 9 bases between them. The CDR3 is made up of 12 amino acids. This CDR3 is CASSLFMGEQYF. CDR3 DNA sequence: TGTGCCAGCAGCTTATTCATGGGGGAGCAGTACTTC. The full variable domain, rest sourced from reference TRBV7-9 and TRBJ2-7, is DTGVSQNPRHKITKRGQNVTFRCDPISEHNRLYWYRQTLGQGPEFLTYFQNEAQLEKSRLLSDRFSAERPKGSFSTLEIQRTEQGDSAMYLCASSLFMGEQYFGPGTRLTVT.